Listed here is a single T cell receptor (beta chain). The antigen it binds to is not known. No clone much larger than this one lies a single base away; base qualities are absent. The sample is drawn from a study of long-term antiretroviral therapy in people with HIV (dated by TCRdb to the early 2020s). Describing the broader study: The earliest samples were collected about a decade before the 2015 WHO recommendation for immediate ART, when ART was typically delayed until CD4 counts fell. A retrospective serial study tested whether changes in peripheral blood TRB repertoire composition and diversity were associated with ART initiation and durable HIV suppression. A total of around 200 cryopreserved PBMC samples were contributed to the cohort by 30 adults with confirmed HIV infection, with samples collected serially over a mean of 6 years (range 1-12). About 35% of the 30 participants with HIV were female. No cross-contamination during QIAcube processing was seen in test extractions of a monoclonal T-cell line run alongside 25 to 35 polyclonal samples. The study at large found these results: Unsorted PBMC were profiled instead of sorted CD4+ and CD8+ T cells because pre-ART samples had limited cell numbers. Starting ART was linked to a significant rise in TRB diversity, yet even after long-term ART the diversity remained significantly lower than in transplant donor controls. Limited PBMC availability meant only the TCR beta chain was sequenced, without alpha chain pairing. Inferences about post-ART repertoire changes were limited because no data were available on ART adherence, viral resistance or therapy changes. Compared with controls, HIV repertoires had narrower CDR3 length ranges, and the network structure pointed to an antigen-experienced repertoire that shifted only slightly toward naive after ART. Samples dated from about 2003 to 2018, and the ART regimens used may be less effective than current ones. Expanded TRB clones identified before ART initiation dominated the repertoire at all time points, although this dominance fluctuated and declined in many PLHIV after ART.

The immunoSEQ hsTCRB v3.0 assay was used at survey level resolution for TRB variable region sequencing. A depth of roughly 35,000-55,000 T-cell genomes per sample was targeted for TRB sequencing. An Illumina MiSeq with a v3 150-cycle kit was used to sequence the pooled TRB libraries. The authors' pipeline ran thus. Repertoire analysis ran in R within a reproducible Nextflow workflow covering QC, data transformation and analysis. LymphoSeq2, an R package for exploring AIRR-Seq data, was used to implement custom analyses. After excluding a few samples that yielded fewer than 5000 total TRB sequences, approximately 170 HIV repertoires remained for analysis. Among the approximately 180 retained HIV repertoires, approximately 57 were collected before ART initiation and around 130 were collected after ART initiation. Each repertoire was downsampled to 5000 TRB nucleotide sequences, and summary statistics were averaged across 100 downsampling iterations. TRB sequences were retained for analysis only if CDR3 regions of at least seven amino acids were present. A Shannon entropy-derived clonality score and the Gini coefficient were used to measure diversity. Repertoire networks linked the top 5000 CDR3 amino acid sequences whenever two sequences differed by an edit distance of one. For TRB CDR3 amino acid sequences, GLIPH2 was used to predict antigen specificity groups and MHC restriction. CDR3 amino acid sequences were matched against VDJdb and McPAS-TCR to flag known CMV, EBV, HIV or tissue antigen associations. Pre-ART, post-ART and control groups were compared with Wilcoxon signed-rank tests and Holm-Bonferroni correction. Entries here come from immuneACCESS through TCRdb and include only in-frame sequences with V and J called. Some clones fail to appear in such tables; in the studies checked, an unresolved V gene covers under half of the shortfall, and the cause of the remainder is unknown. V and J calls and clone size come straight from that table; D and trimming were deduced from the DNA. This sample holds 25,000 to 30,000 clones; around 90% were observed only once. The ten largest clonotypes hold around 3.3% of the sample.

Inclusion was restricted to participants for whom at least one PBMC sample before ART initiation and at least two post-ART samples were available. All participants with HIV were treated in the United States of America. Before DNA extraction, cryopreserved samples containing about 0.9-10 million PBMC were thawed and washed. At the time of the earliest PBMC sample, participants with HIV were aged between roughly 20 and 60 years. Per participant, PBMC samples came from 1-4 timepoints prior to ART initiation and 2-8 timepoints following ART initiation, for a median of 7 samples. Serial HIV viral load, CD4+ T-cell count, ART history and demographic data were obtained for every participant. Genomic DNA was extracted from unsorted PBMC with a Qiagen kit on a QIAcube, processed in batches of 12 samples. This specimen consisted of unsorted PBMCs, obtained 1.8 years after starting antiretroviral therapy. The source is a woman in her late teens or twenties with HIV.

The DNA sequence follows: TGTGCCAGCAGTGAAACTGGGGTCGGGGAGCTGTTTTTT. The encoded protein is CASSETGVGELFF. The chain links TRBV2 with TRBJ2-2; the D gene assignment is ambiguous. The germline V gene supplies CDR1 SNHLY and CDR2 FYNNEI. Reading from cysteine to phenylalanine, the CDR3 counts 13 amino acids. Here the CDR3 DNA is all that survives: 39 bases in frame from base 1. The V end loses 2 bases and the J end loses 7 bases, and a stretch of 8 bases separates them.